These 25 T cell receptor beta chains were sequenced from one sample in a study of cytomegalovirus exposure and HLA in healthy donors. This table comes from immunoSEQ multiplex PCR, and its TCRdb copy is limited to in-frame clones, with some not included. The data contain some 220,000 clones, over 80% of them singletons. The sample comprised PBMCs. These receptors all come from a woman under 30 in good health and CMV-seronegative.

The rearrangement links TRBV11-3 to TRBJ2-7; the match to TRBD1 covers 9 bases. CDR3 length equals 15 residues. V gave up 5 bases and J gave up 2 bases; unmatched junction bases: 7. The germline CDR1 and CDR2 sequences are SGHNT and YENEEA. The CDR3 nucleotides read TGTGCCAGCAGCCGGAGGACAGGGGAGACCTACGAGCAGTACTTC. Translated, it gives CASSRRTGETYEQYF.

The chain is built from TRBV5-1 and TRBJ2-4; D gene ambiguous. The germline V and J ends were trimmed by 3 bases and 6 bases, with 7 bases remaining between them. Germline assignment: CDR1 SGHRS and CDR2 YFSETQ. This CDR3 is 12 amino acids long. The CDR3 coding sequence is TGCGCCAGCAGCTCTCGAGCAAACATTCAGTACTTC. It is translated as CASSSRANIQYF.

This clone was detected once. The chain recombines TRBV6-5 with TRBJ2-7; D is possibly TRBD1 (6 bases). Germline V gene sequence: CDR1 MNHEY, CDR2 SVGAGI. V was clipped by 6 bases and J by 3 bases, with 15 bases between them. The length of the CDR3 is 14 residues. DNA of the CDR3: TGTGCCAGCAGACAACAGGGTTTCGGCTACGAGCAGTACTTC. This translates into CASRQQGFGYEQYF.

The chain has TRBV4-1 and TRBJ2-5; no reliable D call. V was cut by 5 bases and J by 2 bases, with 15 bases left in between. Germline assignment: CDR1 MGHRA and CDR2 YSYEKL. The CDR3 loop spans 15 amino acids. CDR3 in amino acids: CASSVHRTAQETQYF. The CDR3 DNA reads TGCGCCAGCAGCGTACATCGTACAGCACAAGAGACCCAGTACTTC.

The chain combines TRBV2 with TRBJ1-5, with no clear D. Germline values: CDR1 SNHLY, CDR2 FYNNEI. The V gene lost 2 bases and the J gene lost 1 base, with 6 bases spanning the gap. This CDR3 comprises 14 residues. The CDR3 spells CASSETRSNQPQHF. The CDR3 bases are TGTGCCAGCAGTGAAACCAGGAGCAATCAGCCCCAGCATTTT.

This chain joins TRBV7-6 and TRBJ1-1, with D possibly TRBD1 on 5 matching bases. The CDR3 is 14 residues long. Germline assignment: CDR1 SGHVS and CDR2 FNYEAQ. Trimming removed 5 bases from V and 6 bases from J, with 16 bases in between. CDR3 DNA: TGTGCCAGCAGCCCTAACTGGGGGGAAGCTGAAGCTTTCTTT. This encodes CASSPNWGEAEAFF.

The chain employs TRBV6-1 and TRBJ2-1; 7 bases are a match to TRBD1. There are 13 residues in the CDR3. Germline values: CDR1 MNHNS, CDR2 SASEGT. V was pared by 6 bases and J by 6 bases, with 5 bases of the junction left unmatched. CDR3 region: CASRIQGRNEQFF. For the CDR3, the DNA is TGTGCCAGCAGAATACAGGGGCGCAATGAGCAGTTCTTC.

The V gene is TRBV25-1, the J gene TRBJ2-3; D is unclear. The germline V and J ends were trimmed by 5 bases and 6 bases, with 15 bases remaining between them. Germline CDR1 and CDR2: MGHDK and SYGVNS. The CDR3 has 14 amino acids. Written as DNA, the CDR3 is TGTGCCAGCAGTTCTCTCCACGTCGGGGATACGCAGTATTTT. It yields the protein CASSSLHVGDTQYF.

This sequence joins TRBV5-1 and TRBJ1-2; 8 positions agree with TRBD1. The CDR3 length is 15 residues. Germline CDR1 SGHRS, CDR2 YFSETQ. V gave up 0 bases and J gave up 8 bases; unmatched junction bases: 9. CDR3 sequence: CASSLGLGQVEGYTF. CDR3 coding DNA: TGCGCCAGCAGCTTGGGCCTGGGACAGGTCGAAGGCTACACCTTC. The full variable domain, in which reference TRBV5-1 and TRBJ1-2 provide the parts outside the CDR3, is KAGVTQTPRYLIKTRGQQVTLSCSPISGHRSVSWYQQTPGQGLQFLFEYFSETQRNKGNFPGRFSGRQFSNSRSEMNVSTLELGDSALYLCASSLGLGQVEGYTFGSGTRLTVV.

The chain employs TRBV30 and TRBJ1-5, with TRBD1 as a possible D gene (6 bases). The CDR3 is made up of 14 amino acids. In germline, CDR1 is GTSNPN, CDR2 SVGIG (reference sequence). The V gene lost 3 bases and the J gene lost 4 bases, with 13 bases spanning the gap. The CDR3 DNA is TGTGCCTGGAGCGATGGACAGCCTAATCAGCCCCAGCATTTT. Protein: CAWSDGQPNQPQHF.

J is TRBJ1-1 and V is TRBV19; 8 nucleotides match TRBD1. The germline V gene encodes CDR1 LNHDA and CDR2 SQIVND (reference sequence). The CDR3 contains 13 residues. J was trimmed by 4 bases and V by 9 bases; bases with no gene match: 7. As DNA, the CDR3 is TGTGCCAGCATGAGGGACAGGAGCACTGAAGCTTTCTTT. Residues: CASMRDRSTEAFF. Looking up the rest from reference TRBV19 and TRBJ1-1 gives the full variable domain: DGGITQSPKYLFRKEGQNVTLSCEQNLNHDAMYWYRQDPGQGLRLIYYSQIVNDFQKGDIAEGYSVSREKKESFPLTVTSAQKNPTAFYLCASMRDRSTEAFFGQGTRLTVV.

The CDR3 is CASLGLSNTEAFF. The CDR3 DNA reads as TGTGCCAGCCTAGGTCTGTCGAACACTGAAGCTTTCTTT. The rearrangement uses TRBV18 and TRBJ1-1, with D hard to call. Trimming shortened V by 8 bases and J by 1 base, and 11 bases separated the two germline ends. The V gene's germline CDR1 is KGHSH and CDR2 LQKENI. This CDR3 contains 13 residues. Variable domain in full (rest from reference TRBV18 and TRBJ1-1): NAGVMQNPRHLVRRRGQEARLRCSPMKGHSHVYWYRQLPEEGLKFMVYLQKENIIDESGMPKERFSAEFPKEGPSILRIQQVVRGDSAAYFCASLGLSNTEAFFGQGTRLTVV.

The DNA for the CDR3 is TGTGCCAGCAGTTACGACTGGGAGACGGATACGCAGTATTTT. Translated, it gives CASSYDWETDTQYF. The J gene is TRBJ2-3, the V gene TRBV6-5; a possible D gene is TRBD2 (5 bases). Trimming removed 2 bases from V and 6 bases from J, with 12 bases in between. The CDR3 sequence is 14 residues long. Germline values: CDR1 MNHEY, CDR2 SVGAGI.

The rearrangement links TRBV5-1 to TRBJ2-7; D is unresolved. Germline V gene data show CDR1 as SGHRS and CDR2 as YFSETQ. This CDR3 is built from 12 residues. V lost 1 base and J 1 base, leaving 3 bases between the germline ends. DNA of the CDR3: TGCGCCAGCAGCTTGCCTTCCTACGAGCAGTACTTC. Protein: CASSLPSYEQYF.

This chain joins TRBV19 and TRBJ1-5; 10 nucleotides line up with TRBD1. Trimming removed 8 bases from V and 7 bases from J; junction bases left unmatched: 8. The germline CDR1 and CDR2 sequences are LNHDA and SQIVND (reference sequence). The length of the CDR3 is 14 residues. CDR3 protein: CASHRDRGDQPQHF. In DNA form, the CDR3 reads TGTGCCAGTCACCGGGACAGGGGTGACCAGCCCCAGCATTTT.

The J gene is TRBJ1-6, the V gene TRBV6-5; no firm D call. The V gene lost 6 bases and the J gene lost 0 bases, with 9 bases spanning the gap. Looked up from germline, CDR1 is MNHEY and CDR2 is SVGAGI. The CDR3 is made up of 15 amino acids. The CDR3 DNA reads as TGTGCCAGCAGCCCCTGGAGCTCCTATAATTCACCCCTCCACTTT. The encoded protein is CASSPWSSYNSPLHF.

The rearrangement links TRBV7-6 to TRBJ1-2, with a tentative D call TRBD1 (6 bases). Looked up from germline, CDR1 is SGHVS and CDR2 is FNYEAQ. Deletions cut 1 base from V and 7 bases from J, with 10 bases between. CDR3 size: 13 residues. The chain's CDR3 is CASSLEQGIGYTF. The CDR3 DNA reads as TGTGCCAGCAGCTTAGAACAGGGCATTGGCTACACCTTC.

The J gene is TRBJ1-1, the V gene TRBV7-9, with a possible D match to TRBD1 (6 bases). The CDR3 is made up of 14 amino acids. Trimming left V 4 bases short and J 0 bases short, with 9 bases between. Germline CDR1 is SEHNR and CDR2 is FQNEAQ (reference sequence). The CDR3 reads CASSSRGLNTEAFF. In DNA, the CDR3 is TGTGCCAGCAGCTCCAGGGGCCTGAACACTGAAGCTTTCTTT.

The genes are TRBV30 and TRBJ2-1; 8 nucleotides align to TRBD2. This CDR3 comprises 14 residues. Trimming at V came to 1 base and at J to 4 bases, leaving 3 bases not matched to a gene. CDR1 and CDR2 (germline): GTSNPN, SVGIG (reference sequence). The DNA of the CDR3 is TGTGCCTGGAGTGGCCTAGCGGGTTACAATGAGCAGTTCTTC. It encodes CAWSGLAGYNEQFF. Complete variable domain (other parts from reference TRBV30 and TRBJ2-1): SQTIHQWPATLVQPVGSPLSLECTVEGTSNPNLYWYRQAAGRGLQLLFYSVGIGQISSEVPQNLSASRPQDRQFILSSKKLLLSDSGFYLCAWSGLAGYNEQFFGPGTRLTVL.

The chain is built from TRBV28 and TRBJ2-2; D gene unclear. There are 12 residues in the CDR3. Trimming pared 3 bases from V and 5 bases from J, leaving 4 bases between. CDR1 and CDR2 from the germline V gene are MDHEN and SYDVKM. Here the CDR3 DNA reads TGTGCCAGCAGTTTGGCAACCGGGGAGCTGTTTTTT. This codes for CASSLATGELFF.

The chain recombines TRBV5-1 with TRBJ1-3; 7 bases line up with TRBD1. Germline V lookup: CDR1 SGHRS, CDR2 YFSETQ. The CDR3 has 14 residues. The trim removed 4 bases at V and 4 bases at J, leaving 5 bases unmatched. The DNA of the CDR3 is TGCGCCAGCAGCGGAGACAGGGACGGAAACACCATATATTTT. Amino acid sequence: CASSGDRDGNTIYF.

This chain uses TRBV5-1 with TRBJ2-7, with TRBD1 matching over 8 bases. The CDR3 extends over 14 amino acids. Trimming took 2 bases from V and 0 from J; bases not matched to a gene: 1. CDR1 and CDR2 (germline): SGHRS, YFSETQ. CDR3 amino acids: CASSFTGGSYEQYF. CDR3 in DNA: TGCGCCAGCAGCTTTACAGGGGGCTCCTACGAGCAGTACTTC. Looking up the rest from reference TRBV5-1 and TRBJ2-7 gives the full variable domain: KAGVTQTPRYLIKTRGQQVTLSCSPISGHRSVSWYQQTPGQGLQFLFEYFSETQRNKGNFPGRFSGRQFSNSRSEMNVSTLELGDSALYLCASSFTGGSYEQYFGPGTRLTVT.

This chain joins TRBV5-1 and TRBJ2-1; 14 bases are shared with TRBD2. In germline, CDR1 is SGHRS, CDR2 YFSETQ. V lost 5 bases, J lost 0 bases, and 4 bases stayed unmatched. The CDR3 totals 17 residues. The CDR3 DNA reads TGCGCCAGCAGTCGACTAGCGGGAGGGACCTCCTACAATGAGCAGTTCTTC. Its protein product is CASSRLAGGTSYNEQFF.

A note on this clone: Other DNA sequences in the same sample also yield this CDR3. This chain links TRBV27 with TRBJ2-7, with 8 bases matching TRBD2. The CDR3 has 14 residues. Trimming removed 6 bases from V and 1 base from J; junction bases left unmatched: 5. Germline V gives CDR1 MNHEY, CDR2 SMNVEV (reference sequence). The CDR3 loop is CASSLTSGSYEQYF. For the CDR3, the DNA is TGTGCCAGCAGCCTAACTAGCGGTTCCTACGAGCAGTACTTC.

This sequence joins TRBV5-1 and TRBJ2-2, with 8 bases identical to TRBD1. Trimming removed 4 bases from V and 4 bases from J; junction bases left unmatched: 6. The germline V gene encodes CDR1 SGHRS and CDR2 YFSETQ. This CDR3 comprises 15 residues. CDR3 nucleotide sequence: TGCGCCAGCAGCCTACGGACAGGGCCCACCGGGGAGCTGTTTTTT. It specifies CASSLRTGPTGELFF.